The 18 T cell receptor beta chains below were found in one sample sequenced in a study of blood T cell repertoires in COVID-19. Libraries were prepared by immunoSEQ multiplex PCR; TCRdb keeps only in-frame clonotypes and omits some of them. The top ten hold roughly 3.1% of the sample, which has approximately 70,000 clones, approximately 90% seen once. Sequencing was carried out using peripheral blood. The receptors here all came from a woman between 45 and 65 years old with COVID-19, enrolled during active disease.

The rearrangement uses TRBV4-3 and TRBJ2-2; the D is unclear. Looked up from germline, CDR1 is LGHNA and CDR2 is YSLEER. This CDR3 has 16 residues. Trimming took 0 bases from V and 1 from J, leaving 9 bases between them. This chain's CDR3 is CASSQDQWQNTGELFF. In nucleotides, the CDR3 is TGCGCCAGCAGCCAAGATCAATGGCAGAACACCGGGGAGCTGTTTTTT.

The V and J genes are TRBV28 and TRBJ1-1; D uncertain. CDR1 and CDR2 from the germline V gene are MDHEN and SYDVKM. The V end was cut by 8 bases, the J end by 8 bases, with 15 bases between. The CDR3 consists of 12 residues. CDR3: CASQGRVREAFF. The CDR3 DNA reads as TGTGCCAGCCAAGGGAGGGTGAGGGAAGCTTTCTTT.

The chain joins TRBV7-3 to TRBJ2-2; a possible D gene is TRBD2 (6 bases). This CDR3 has 15 amino acids. In germline, CDR1 is SGHTA, CDR2 FQGTGA. Trimming pared 2 bases from V and 3 bases from J, leaving 10 bases between. The CDR3 nucleotides are TGTGCCAGCAGCTTAGGGGCGGGATACACCGGGGAGCTGTTTTTT. Protein: CASSLGAGYTGELFF.

CDR3 residues: CATSENRGGMNNEQFF. CDR3 sequence (DNA): TGTGCCACCAGTGAGAACAGGGGTGGGATGAACAATGAGCAGTTCTTC. This chain joins TRBV24-1 and TRBJ2-1, with 7 bases lining up with TRBD1. Trimming cost V 4 bases and J 5 bases; bases outside gene matches: 10. This CDR3 comprises 16 residues. Germline CDR1 is KGHDR and CDR2 is SFDVKD.

This rearrangement joins TRBV6-5 to TRBJ1-1; 8 bases agree with TRBD1. Germline CDR1 is MNHEY and CDR2 is SVGAGI. The junction had 5 bases not matched to a gene; V was cut back by 8 bases and J by 3 bases. CDR3 length: 13 residues. The CDR3 region is CASGGQGYTEAFF. The CDR3 DNA follows: TGTGCCAGCGGAGGACAGGGTTACACTGAAGCTTTCTTT.

The sample holds one count of this clone. The V call is TRBV29-1, the J call TRBJ1-2, with D unresolved. V lost 6 bases and J lost 6, with 11 bases in between. Germline loops: CDR1 SQVTM, CDR2 ANQGSEA. CDR3 length: 11 residues. This chain's CDR3 is CSVDSGDGYTF. CDR3 bases: TGCAGCGTGGACTCCGGGGATGGCTACACCTTC.

This chain uses TRBV2 with TRBJ2-1, with 9 bases identical to TRBD1. Germline CDR1 is SNHLY and CDR2 is FYNNEI. There are 15 residues in the CDR3. The ends lost 7 bases at V and 7 bases at J; junction bases unmatched: 11. The CDR3 loop reads CASTSGTGSGNEQFF. The CDR3 region has the DNA TGTGCCAGCACCTCCGGGACAGGGTCAGGAAATGAGCAGTTCTTC. The complete variable domain, with remaining parts taken from reference TRBV2 and TRBJ2-1, reads EPEVTQTPSHQVTQMGQEVILRCVPISNHLYFYWYRQILGQKVEFLVSFYNNEISEKSEIFDDQFSVERPDGSNFTLKIRSTKLEDSAMYFCASTSGTGSGNEQFFGPGTRLTVL.

The genes are TRBV11-2 and TRBJ2-6; a possible D gene is TRBD1 (6 bases). V lost 1 base to trimming and J lost 2 bases, with 6 bases between them. This CDR3 has 15 amino acids. The germline gives CDR1 SGHAT, CDR2 FQNNGV. CDR3 sequence reads: CASSLGTAGANVLTF. The CDR3 coding sequence is TGTGCCAGCAGCTTAGGGACAGCTGGGGCCAACGTCCTGACTTTC. Full variable domain (rest looked up from reference TRBV11-2 and TRBJ2-6): EAGVAQSPRYKIIEKRQSVAFWCNPISGHATLYWYQQILGQGPKLLIQFQNNGVVDDSQLPKDRFSAERLKGVDSTLKIQPAKLEDSAVYLCASSLGTAGANVLTFGAGSRLTVL.

The chain uses TRBV30 and TRBJ2-7; 10 bases fit TRBD1. Germline CDR1 GTSNPN, CDR2 SVGIG (reference sequence). The CDR3 has 15 residues. The J segment lost 5 bases and the V segment lost 3 bases, leaving 10 bases of the junction unmatched. CDR3 nucleotide sequence: TGTGCCTGGAGCCCCTTCGGGACAGGGGAAAACGAGCAGTACTTC. It specifies CAWSPFGTGENEQYF.

The chain carries TRBV27 and TRBJ2-7; TRBD1 agrees at 9 bases. This CDR3 is built from 14 residues. The V gene end was trimmed by 6 bases and the J gene end by 3 bases; junction bases not matched to a gene: 6. The V gene's germline CDR1 is MNHEY and CDR2 SMNVEV (reference sequence). The CDR3 DNA follows: TGTGCCAGCAGCCGGACAGGGGAGAACTACGAGCAGTACTTC. This codes for CASSRTGENYEQYF.

The J gene is TRBJ1-6, the V gene TRBV9, with D hard to call. Germline CDR1 reads SGDLS; CDR2 reads YYNGEE. This CDR3 has 14 amino acids. V shed 0 bases and J shed 8 bases, with 9 bases lying between them. The CDR3 is CASSVAGLDSPLHF. The CDR3 bases are TGTGCCAGCAGCGTAGCAGGTCTCGATTCACCCCTCCACTTT.

V and J are TRBV3-1 (or the pseudogene TRBV3-2) and TRBJ2-1; 8 nucleotides match TRBD2. Germline trimming cut 4 bases from V and 4 bases from J; bases unmatched to any gene: 9. Germline CDR1 and CDR2: LGHDT and YNNKEL (reference sequence). The CDR3 consists of 16 residues. The DNA for the CDR3 is TGTGCCAGCAGCCCCCAGCGACTAGCGAGATACAATGAGCAGTTCTTC. It is translated as CASSPQRLARYNEQFF.

The chain recombines TRBV24-1 with TRBJ2-5; 8 bases map to TRBD2. CDR1 and CDR2 (germline): KGHDR, SFDVKD. The V and J ends lost 1 base and 4 bases, in that order; junction bases with no gene match: 1. This CDR3 region has 14 residues. The DNA of the CDR3 is TGTGCCACCAGTGATTTTGCGGGAGGAGAGACCCAGTACTTC. Protein product: CATSDFAGGETQYF.

This chain connects TRBV5-4 to TRBJ2-7, with TRBD1 matching over 7 bases. Germline trimming cut 3 bases from V and 0 bases from J; bases unmatched to any gene: 6. Germline CDR1 SGHNT, CDR2 YYREEE (reference sequence). The CDR3 consists of 15 residues. The CDR3 DNA follows: TGTGCCAGCAGCTCAGGGGGTGGGCCCTCCTACGAGCAGTACTTC. As protein: CASSSGGGPSYEQYF.

The rearrangement joins TRBV4-3 to TRBJ2-7; tentative D call: TRBD1 (6 bases). Germline V gene lookup returns CDR1 LGHNA and CDR2 YSLEER. This CDR3 region has 16 residues. The V gene lost 3 bases and the J gene lost 3 bases, with 18 bases spanning the gap. CDR3 DNA sequence: TGCGCCAGCAGCCAGGCCCGGGACAACTCAAACTACGAGCAGTACTTC. Translating gives CASSQARDNSNYEQYF.

V and J are TRBV7-9 and TRBJ2-1, with TRBD2 identical over 7 bases. Trimming took 11 bases from V and 7 from J; bases not matched to a gene: 14. Germline V gene data show CDR1 as SEHNR and CDR2 as FQNEAQ (reference sequence). The CDR3 is made up of 14 amino acids. The CDR3 DNA is TGTGCCCCTGGTTTCGGCGGGAGTCTGAATGAGCAGTTCTTC. Translating gives CAPGFGGSLNEQFF.

A single count supports this clone. The gene calls are TRBV19 and TRBJ2-2; 9 bases are shared with TRBD1. The CDR3 has 17 residues. The ends lost 5 bases at V and 4 bases at J; junction bases unmatched: 11. Germline V lookup: CDR1 LNHDA, CDR2 SQIVND (reference sequence). CDR3 bases: TGTGCCAGTAGTCTGACAGGGGGTCACGGGGCCACCGGGGAGCTGTTTTTT. Protein: CASSLTGGHGATGELFF.

The rearrangement links TRBV24-1 to TRBJ2-3; TRBD2 is a possible D gene (6 bases). Deletions cut 4 bases from V and 0 bases from J, with 25 bases between. Germline CDR1 and CDR2: KGHDR and SFDVKD. CDR3 size: 20 residues. CDR3 in amino acids: CATSDPTGTGGNMSTDTQYF. CDR3 nucleotide sequence: TGTGCCACCAGTGACCCCACCGGGACTGGTGGAAATATGAGCACAGATACGCAGTATTTT.